This is a list of T cell receptor beta chains from one sample in a study of T cells in Graves' hyperthyroidism and ophthalmopathy. TCRdb redid the calling of the multiplex PCR reads with MiXCR, one entry per CDR3 protein. The sample has under 400,000 distinct CDR3 sequences, around 25% seen once. Sample: blood. The receptors stem from a man in his fifties or sixties with Graves' hyperthyroidism. CDR3s include the opening cysteine and the closing phenylalanine or tryptophan. The D gene is left open where the match is weak. Not all rows give a size; the values are once, few, many and, for expanded clones, a class.

clone size	V gene	J gene	D gene	CDR3 protein	CDR3 DNA
few	TRBV2	TRBJ1-4	.	CASSPLTGPTNEKLFF	TGTGCCAGTAGTCCCCTCACGGGGCCAACTAATGAAAAACTGTTTTTT
.	TRBV6-2/TRBV6-3	TRBJ2-7	TRBD2	CASSFRTSGSFSYEQYF	TGTGCCAGCAGTTTCCGGACTAGCGGGAGTTTCTCCTACGAGCAGTACTTC
many	TRBV6-5	TRBJ2-7	.	CASSYRDGYEQYF	TGTGCCAGCAGTTACCGTGACGGGTACGAGCAGTACTTC
few	TRBV5-1	TRBJ2-1	TRBD2	CASSFVAGEDNEQFF	TGCGCCAGCAGCTTCGTTGCGGGGGAGGACAATGAGCAGTTCTTC
few	TRBV12-3/TRBV12-4	TRBJ2-4	.	CASSSPRLAKNIQYF	TGTGCCAGCAGCTCCCCCCGCCTAGCCAAAAACATTCAGTACTTC
few	TRBV18	TRBJ2-2	.	CASSPGWNTGELFF	TGTGCCAGCTCCCCCGGGTGGAACACCGGGGAGCTGTTTTTT
.	TRBV20-1	TRBJ2-3	.	CSASSMTYTDTQYF	TGCAGTGCCAGTTCTATGACTTACACAGATACGCAGTATTTT
.	TRBV24-1	TRBJ2-3	.	CATSDPADVGVSTDTQYF	TGTGCCACCAGTGATCCTGCAGACGTGGGAGTTAGCACAGATACGCAGTATTTT
many	TRBV27	TRBJ2-3	.	CASSSASSRTSTDTQYF	TGTGCCAGCAGTTCCGCCTCTAGCAGAACTAGCACAGATACGCAGTATTTT
.	TRBV5-1	TRBJ1-5	.	CASSLEGTNQPQHF	TGCGCCAGCAGCTTGGAGGGGACCAATCAGCCCCAGCATTTT
.	TRBV7-3	TRBJ2-7	.	CASSSPPNEQYF	TGTGCCAGCAGCTCTCCCCCAAACGAGCAGTACTTC
.	TRBV5-1	TRBJ2-5	.	CASNKGTEETQYF	TGCGCCAGCAATAAGGGGACCGAAGAGACCCAGTACTTC
.	TRBV29-1	TRBJ2-5	TRBD2	CSVVGLAGGPGETQYF	TGCAGCGTGGTGGGACTAGCGGGAGGGCCGGGGGAGACCCAGTACTTC
few	TRBV10-2	TRBJ2-7	TRBD2	CASRSLAGVIEQYF	TGCGCCAGCAGATCGCTAGCGGGAGTTATTGAGCAGTACTTC
many	TRBV27	TRBJ2-2	TRBD2	CASSPYLLAGGGGGELFF	TGTGCCAGCAGTCCGTACCTTCTAGCGGGAGGAGGAGGCGGGGAGCTGTTTTTT
few	TRBV5-5	TRBJ2-1	TRBD2	CASSSLAGVENEQFF	TGTGCCAGCAGCTCCCTAGCGGGAGTGGAAAATGAGCAGTTCTTC
.	TRBV10-2	TRBJ2-7	.	CASSGTVGAYEQYF	TGCGCCAGCAGTGGGACAGTGGGAGCCTACGAGCAGTACTTC
few	TRBV29-1	TRBJ2-1	.	CSVETGTWTSRSYNEQFF	TGCAGCGTTGAAACCGGGACATGGACATCAAGGTCCTACAATGAGCAGTTCTTC
.	TRBV7-9	TRBJ2-4	TRBD1	CASSLGGGGENIQYF	TGTGCCAGCAGCTTAGGAGGGGGCGGTGAAAACATTCAGTACTTC
few	TRBV19	TRBJ1-1	.	CASSTLTGFTEAFF	TGTGCCAGTAGTACCTTGACAGGTTTCACTGAAGCTTTCTTT
.	TRBV29-1	TRBJ1-1	.	CSVRDMNTEAFF	TGCAGCGTCCGGGACATGAACACTGAAGCTTTCTTT
many	TRBV30	TRBJ2-7	.	CAWSVTYEQYF	TGTGCCTGGAGTGTAACCTACGAGCAGTACTTC
.	TRBV2	TRBJ2-7	.	CASREQGNSYEQYF	TGTGCCAGCAGAGAACAGGGAAACTCCTACGAGCAGTACTTC
.	TRBV20-1	TRBJ1-2	.	CSASSASNYGYTF	TGCAGTGCTAGTAGTGCGTCAAACTATGGCTACACCTTC